This entry is about one T cell receptor beta chain. Antigen unknown. This entry belongs to a study of T cell repertoires in cytomegalovirus infection. Study-wide context: Epitope selection comprised recently identified HLA-C-restricted CMV epitopes and well-studied HLA-B-restricted CMV epitopes.

Germline V lookup: CDR1 ENHRY, CDR2 SYGVKD. V shed 4 bases, J shed 0 bases, and the junction held 13 bases outside the gene matches. This CDR3 contains 19 residues. TCRdb ran MiXCR on the reads and lists one entry per CDR3 protein. Of 700,000 to 950,000 distinct CDR3 sequences listed, around a third are singletons. Source: cultured CD8+ T cells from PBMCs, taken from culture after CMV antigen stimulation. The chain carries TRBV10-3 and TRBJ2-2, with TRBD1 matching 8 bases. The receptor was isolated from a human donor in good health (CMV status not recorded). Some clones in this sample may be carry-over from other donors' samples. CDR3 region: CAISGVRTGTNSNTGELFF. The DNA for the CDR3 is TGTGCCATCAGTGGGGTGAGGACAGGGACGAACTCGAACACCGGGGAGCTGTTTTTT.